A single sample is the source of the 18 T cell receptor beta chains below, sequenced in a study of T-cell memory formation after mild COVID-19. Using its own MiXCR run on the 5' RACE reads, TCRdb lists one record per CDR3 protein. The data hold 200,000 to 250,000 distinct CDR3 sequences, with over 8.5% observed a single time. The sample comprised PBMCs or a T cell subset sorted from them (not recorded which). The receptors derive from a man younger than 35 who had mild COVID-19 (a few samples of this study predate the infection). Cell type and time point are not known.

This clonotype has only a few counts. The CDR3 loop reads CASSLLAGSYEQYV. The CDR3 DNA is TGCGCCAGCAGCCTACTAGCGGGGTCCTACGAGCAGTACGTC. J is TRBJ2-7 and V is TRBV5-1; 10 bases line up with TRBD2. Trimming cost V 4 bases and J 1 base; bases outside gene matches: 2. CDR3 length: 14 amino acids. The germline V gene has CDR1 SGHRS and CDR2 YFSETQ.

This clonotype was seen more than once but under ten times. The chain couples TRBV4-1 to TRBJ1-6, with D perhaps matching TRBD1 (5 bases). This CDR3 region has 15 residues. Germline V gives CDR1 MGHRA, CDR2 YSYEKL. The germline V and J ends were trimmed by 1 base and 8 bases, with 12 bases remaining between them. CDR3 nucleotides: TGCGCCAGCAGCCAAGGGGGACCTCCGGATTCACCCCTCCACTTT. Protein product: CASSQGGPPDSPLHF.

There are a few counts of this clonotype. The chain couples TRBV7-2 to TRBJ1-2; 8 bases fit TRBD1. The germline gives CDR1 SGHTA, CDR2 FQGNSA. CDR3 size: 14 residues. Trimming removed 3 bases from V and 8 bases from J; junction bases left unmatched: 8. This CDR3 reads CASSFQGAGGGYTF. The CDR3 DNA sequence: TGTGCCAGCAGCTTCCAGGGGGCCGGAGGGGGCTACACCTTC.

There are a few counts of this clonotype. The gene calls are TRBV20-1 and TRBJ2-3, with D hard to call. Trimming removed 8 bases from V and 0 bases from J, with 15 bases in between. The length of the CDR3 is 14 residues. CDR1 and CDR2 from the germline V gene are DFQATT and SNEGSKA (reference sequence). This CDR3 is CSTNQIPSTDTQYF. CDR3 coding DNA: TGCAGTACGAACCAGATCCCAAGCACAGATACGCAGTATTTT.

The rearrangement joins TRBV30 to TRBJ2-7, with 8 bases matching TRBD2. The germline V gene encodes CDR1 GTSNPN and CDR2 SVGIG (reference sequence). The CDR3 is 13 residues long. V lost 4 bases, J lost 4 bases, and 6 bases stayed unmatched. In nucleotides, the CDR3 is TGTGCCTGGATGGCGGGGGGCCTATACGAGCAGTACTTC. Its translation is CAWMAGGLYEQYF.

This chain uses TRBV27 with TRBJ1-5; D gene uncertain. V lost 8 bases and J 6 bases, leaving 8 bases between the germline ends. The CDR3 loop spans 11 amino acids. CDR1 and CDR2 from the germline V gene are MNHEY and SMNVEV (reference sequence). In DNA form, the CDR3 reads TGTGCCAGCGGTCACAGTCAGCCCCAGCATTTT. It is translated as CASGHSQPQHF.

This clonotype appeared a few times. The CDR3 protein is CASSPPGRREETQYF. CDR3 DNA sequence: TGTGCCAGCTCACCACCGGGACGTCGGGAAGAGACCCAGTACTTC. The chain is built from TRBV18 and TRBJ2-5; D is perhaps TRBD1 or TRBD2 (5 bases each). The CDR3 totals 15 residues. Germline V gives CDR1 KGHSH, CDR2 LQKENI. Trimming pared 0 bases from V and 3 bases from J, leaving 11 bases between.

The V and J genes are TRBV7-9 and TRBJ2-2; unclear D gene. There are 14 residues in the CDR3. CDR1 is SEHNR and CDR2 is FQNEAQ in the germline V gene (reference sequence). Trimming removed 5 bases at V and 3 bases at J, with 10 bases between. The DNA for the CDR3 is TGTGCCAGCAGCGTCGGGCTCCACACCGGGGAGCTGTTTTTT. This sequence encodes CASSVGLHTGELFF.

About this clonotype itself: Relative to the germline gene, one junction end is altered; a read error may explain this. The CDR3: CAIMASGGDSYTEQFF. Written as DNA, the CDR3 is TGTGCCATCATGGCCAGCGGGGGGGACTCCTACACTGAGCAGTTCTTC. The chain uses TRBV10-3 and TRBJ2-1; 10 nucleotides line up with TRBD2. The CDR3 has 16 amino acids. The germline gives CDR1 ENHRY, CDR2 SYGVKD.

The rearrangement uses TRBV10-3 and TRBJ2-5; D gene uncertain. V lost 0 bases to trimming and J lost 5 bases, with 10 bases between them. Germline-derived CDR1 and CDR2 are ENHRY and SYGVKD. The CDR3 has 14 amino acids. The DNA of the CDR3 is TGTGCCATCAGTGAGTCGCGGAGTTCGGAGACCCAGTACTTC. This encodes CAISESRSSETQYF.

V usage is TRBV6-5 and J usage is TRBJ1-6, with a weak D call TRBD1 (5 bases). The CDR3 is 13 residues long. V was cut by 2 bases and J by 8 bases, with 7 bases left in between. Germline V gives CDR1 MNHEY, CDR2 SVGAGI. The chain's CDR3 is CASSYGHDSPLHF. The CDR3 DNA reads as TGTGCCAGCAGTTACGGACACGATTCACCCCTCCACTTT.

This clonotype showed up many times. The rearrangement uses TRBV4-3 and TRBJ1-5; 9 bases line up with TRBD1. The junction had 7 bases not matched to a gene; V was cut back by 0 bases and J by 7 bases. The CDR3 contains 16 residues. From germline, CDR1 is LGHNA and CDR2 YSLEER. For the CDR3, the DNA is TGCGCCAGCAGCCAAGATCTGGGACAGGGCGGCCAGCCCCAGCATTTT. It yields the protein CASSQDLGQGGQPQHF.

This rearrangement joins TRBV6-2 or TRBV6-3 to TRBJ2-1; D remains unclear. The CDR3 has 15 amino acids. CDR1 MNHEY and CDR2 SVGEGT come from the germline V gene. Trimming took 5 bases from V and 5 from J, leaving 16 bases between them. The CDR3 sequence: CASSPIGRFNNEQFF. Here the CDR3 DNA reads TGTGCCAGCAGTCCGATCGGCCGGTTTAACAATGAGCAGTTCTTC.

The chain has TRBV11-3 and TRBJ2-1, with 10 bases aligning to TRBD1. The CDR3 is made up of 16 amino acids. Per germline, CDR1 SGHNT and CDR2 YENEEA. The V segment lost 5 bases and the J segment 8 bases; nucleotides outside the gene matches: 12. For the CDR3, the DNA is TGTGCCAGCAGCACGACCCGGGACAGGGGAAGGGATGAGCAGTTCTTC. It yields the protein CASSTTRDRGRDEQFF.

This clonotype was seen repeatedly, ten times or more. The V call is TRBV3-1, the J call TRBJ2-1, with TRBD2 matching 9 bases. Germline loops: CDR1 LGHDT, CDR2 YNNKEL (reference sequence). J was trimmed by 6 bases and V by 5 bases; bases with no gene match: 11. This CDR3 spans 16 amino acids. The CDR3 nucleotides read TGTGCCAGCAGCGCGGGGGGGCGCGAGTTGGGCAATGAGCAGTTCTTC. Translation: CASSAGGRELGNEQFF.

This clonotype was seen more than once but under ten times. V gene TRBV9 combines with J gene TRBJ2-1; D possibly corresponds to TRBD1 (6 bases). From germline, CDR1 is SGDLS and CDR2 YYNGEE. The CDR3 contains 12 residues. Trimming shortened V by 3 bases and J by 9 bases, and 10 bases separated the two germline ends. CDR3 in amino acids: CASSAQGSEQFF. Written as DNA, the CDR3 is TGTGCCAGCAGCGCTCAGGGGTCTGAGCAGTTCTTC.

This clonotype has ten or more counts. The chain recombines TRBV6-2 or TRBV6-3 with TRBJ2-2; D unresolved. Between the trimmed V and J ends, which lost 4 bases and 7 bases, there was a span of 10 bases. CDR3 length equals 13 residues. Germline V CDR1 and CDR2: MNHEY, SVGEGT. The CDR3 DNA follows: TGTGCCAGCAGTTCCCTCTTCGGCGGGGAGCTGTTTTTT. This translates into CASSSLFGGELFF.

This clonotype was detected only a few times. The CDR3 here is CASSTGPRSEQYF. Here the CDR3 DNA reads TGTGCCAGCTCCACGGGGCCAAGGTCCGAGCAGTACTTC. This chain joins TRBV2 and TRBJ2-7; D is possibly TRBD1 or TRBD2 (5 bases each). CDR3 length equals 13 residues. CDR1 and CDR2 (germline): SNHLY, FYNNEI. The V end lost 8 bases, the J end lost 6 bases, and 17 bases lay between the germline ends.